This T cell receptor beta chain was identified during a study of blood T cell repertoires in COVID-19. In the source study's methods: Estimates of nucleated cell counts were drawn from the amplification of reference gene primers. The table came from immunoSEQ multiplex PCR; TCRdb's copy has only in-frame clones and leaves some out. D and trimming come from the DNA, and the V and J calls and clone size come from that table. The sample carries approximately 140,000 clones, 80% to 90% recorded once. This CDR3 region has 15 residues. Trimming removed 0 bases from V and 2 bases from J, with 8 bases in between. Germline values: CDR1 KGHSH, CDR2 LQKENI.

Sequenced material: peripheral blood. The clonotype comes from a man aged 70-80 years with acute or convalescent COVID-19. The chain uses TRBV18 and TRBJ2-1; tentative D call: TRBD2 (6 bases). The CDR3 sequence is CASSPPSGTYNEQFF. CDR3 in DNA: TGTGCCAGCTCACCACCTAGCGGCACCTACAATGAGCAGTTCTTC.